This T cell receptor (beta chain) stems from a study of T-cell reconstitution after alpha-beta-depleted transplantation in children. Trimming cost V 0 bases and J 4 bases, with 11 bases left between them. Germline assignment: CDR1 DFQATT and CDR2 SNEGSKA (reference sequence). The CDR3 runs to 14 residues. Unique molecular identifiers were built into the TCRbeta library. TCRdb processed the PCR reads anew with MiXCR; each CDR3 protein has one entry. The sample lists a few hundred thousand distinct CDR3 sequences, more than 8% seen once, with about a tenth in the top ten. The sequencing used PBMCs from the stem cell graft donor, collected from the stem cell graft. The clonotype originates from a human donor who donated a stem cell graft to a child with SCID. The V and J genes are TRBV20-1 and TRBJ2-3; D is possibly TRBD2 (5 bases). The CDR3 here is CSARDLGSADTQYF. DNA for the CDR3: TGCAGTGCTAGAGATTTAGGGAGTGCAGATACGCAGTATTTT.